Listed below are T cell receptor beta chains from one sample, sequenced in a study of blood T cell repertoires in COVID-19. The method was immunoSEQ multiplex PCR; TCRdb's version includes in-frame clones alone and lacks a portion of them. This repertoire shows some 420,000 clones, 80% to 90% found once; its top ten account for around 1.1%. Sequenced material: PBMCs or T cells enriched from blood (not recorded which). The receptor set was obtained from a man aged 30 to 45 who had recovered from COVID-19. Each CDR3 is given with its conserved first and last residue. The order of the fields is CDR3 protein, CDR3 DNA, D gene, V gene, clone size, J gene. The D gene is left open where the match is weak. Not every row has a clone size; where given, it reads once, few, many or a size class.

CDR3aa: CASSPIRDTDTQYF
CDR3nt: TGTGCCAGCTCACCTATCCGGGACACAGATACGCAGTATTTT
d_gene: -
v_gene: TRBV18
abundance: once
j_gene: TRBJ2-3

CDR3aa: CASSLTRGVSGRTDEQYF
CDR3nt: TGTGCCAGCAGCTTGACGCGAGGCGTTAGCGGGAGGACGGACGAGCAGTACTTC
d_gene: TRBD2
v_gene: TRBV7-9
abundance: -
j_gene: TRBJ2-7

CDR3aa: CASTPLCTGRRAFF
CDR3nt: TGTGCCAGCACCCCACTATGCACAGGGCGGCGGGCTTTCTTT
d_gene: -
v_gene: TRBV21-1
abundance: -
j_gene: TRBJ1-1

CDR3aa: CASSLTGLGSIANVLTF
CDR3nt: TGCGCCAGCAGCTTAACAGGGCTAGGGTCGATAGCCAACGTCCTGACTTTC
d_gene: -
v_gene: TRBV5-1
abundance: once
j_gene: TRBJ2-6

CDR3aa: CASSLPSYNEQFF
CDR3nt: TGTGCCAGCAGCTTACCTAGTTACAATGAGCAGTTCTTC
d_gene: -
v_gene: TRBV11-2
abundance: -
j_gene: TRBJ2-1

CDR3aa: CASGLTGTRGDEQFF
CDR3nt: TGTGCCAGCGGCCTTACCGGGACTAGAGGCGATGAGCAGTTCTTC
d_gene: TRBD2
v_gene: TRBV9
abundance: once
j_gene: TRBJ2-1

CDR3aa: CASSQDTLGFGYTF
CDR3nt: TGTGCCAGCAGCCAAGATACCCTAGGTTTCGGCTACACCTTC
d_gene: -
v_gene: TRBV14
abundance: few
j_gene: TRBJ1-2

CDR3aa: CASSQAGLQETQYF
CDR3nt: TGTGCCAGCAGCCAGGCGGGCCTACAAGAGACCCAGTACTTC
d_gene: -
v_gene: TRBV3-1/TRBV3-2
abundance: -
j_gene: TRBJ2-5

CDR3aa: CASSKDRGGTEAFF
CDR3nt: TGTGCCAGCTCTAAGGACAGGGGTGGCACTGAAGCTTTCTTT
d_gene: TRBD1
v_gene: TRBV6-5
abundance: -
j_gene: TRBJ1-1

CDR3aa: CASSLPASGRLGELFF
CDR3nt: TGTGCCAGCAGTCTGCCGGCTAGCGGGAGGTTGGGGGAGCTGTTTTTT
d_gene: TRBD2
v_gene: TRBV28
abundance: -
j_gene: TRBJ2-2

CDR3aa: CASRGTGVRNSPLHF
CDR3nt: TGTGCCAGCAGGGGAACAGGGGTGCGGAATTCACCCCTCCACTTT
d_gene: TRBD1
v_gene: TRBV27
abundance: -
j_gene: TRBJ1-6

CDR3aa: CASSFIIVAGSTDTQYF
CDR3nt: TGCGCCAGCAGCTTTATCATCGTGGCAGGGAGCACAGATACGCAGTATTTT
d_gene: -
v_gene: TRBV5-1
abundance: -
j_gene: TRBJ2-3

CDR3aa: CASRPGTGEPYEQYF
CDR3nt: TGTGCCAGCAGACCGGGGACAGGTGAACCCTACGAGCAGTACTTC
d_gene: TRBD1
v_gene: TRBV6-5
abundance: -
j_gene: TRBJ2-7

CDR3aa: CASRGRSSTDTQYF
CDR3nt: TGTGCCAGTCGCGGGAGGTCGAGCACAGATACGCAGTATTTT
d_gene: TRBD2
v_gene: TRBV9
abundance: -
j_gene: TRBJ2-3

CDR3aa: CASSPWSGVSGYTF
CDR3nt: TGTGCCAGCAGTCCTTGGTCGGGGGTGTCAGGCTACACCTTC
d_gene: -
v_gene: TRBV27
abundance: -
j_gene: TRBJ1-2

CDR3aa: CASSLTYSGYTF
CDR3nt: TGTGCCAGCAGCTTGACGTACAGCGGCTACACCTTC
d_gene: -
v_gene: TRBV5-4
abundance: -
j_gene: TRBJ1-2

CDR3aa: CASSQRFLSAYEQYF
CDR3nt: TGCGCCAGCAGCCAACGTTTTTTGTCAGCCTACGAGCAGTACTTC
d_gene: -
v_gene: TRBV4-1
abundance: -
j_gene: TRBJ2-7

CDR3aa: CASSPEVGTVGVKLFF
CDR3nt: TGTGCCAGCTCACCAGAAGTGGGGACAGTCGGCGTAAAACTGTTTTTT
d_gene: TRBD1
v_gene: TRBV18
abundance: once
j_gene: TRBJ1-4

CDR3aa: CASKNSYGYTF
CDR3nt: TGTGCCAGCAAAAACAGCTATGGCTACACCTTC
d_gene: -
v_gene: TRBV12-3/TRBV12-4
abundance: -
j_gene: TRBJ1-2

CDR3aa: CAWSAQTSVGKETQYF
CDR3nt: TGTGCCTGGAGTGCGCAGACTAGCGTAGGGAAAGAGACCCAGTACTTC
d_gene: TRBD2
v_gene: TRBV30
abundance: -
j_gene: TRBJ2-5

CDR3aa: CASTQEPQTGINQPQHF
CDR3nt: TGCGCCAGCACCCAAGAACCTCAGACAGGAATCAATCAGCCCCAGCATTTT
d_gene: -
v_gene: TRBV4-1
abundance: -
j_gene: TRBJ1-5

CDR3aa: CASSPREPGLNTEAFF
CDR3nt: TGTGCCAGCTCACCACGGGAGCCGGGGTTGAACACTGAAGCTTTCTTT
d_gene: -
v_gene: TRBV18
abundance: -
j_gene: TRBJ1-1

CDR3aa: CASTAVGALNTGELFF
CDR3nt: TGTGCCAGCACCGCCGTAGGGGCGTTGAACACCGGGGAGCTGTTTTTT
d_gene: -
v_gene: TRBV11-2
abundance: -
j_gene: TRBJ2-2

CDR3aa: CASSPTGSDGYTF
CDR3nt: TGTGCCAGTAGCCCAACAGGGTCCGATGGCTACACCTTC
d_gene: -
v_gene: TRBV19
abundance: -
j_gene: TRBJ1-2

CDR3aa: CASGENTEAFF
CDR3nt: TGCGCCTCCGGGGAGAACACTGAAGCTTTCTTT
d_gene: -
v_gene: TRBV10-2
abundance: -
j_gene: TRBJ1-1

CDR3aa: CASSLKPTGADQPQHF
CDR3nt: TGCGCCAGCAGCTTAAAACCTACAGGGGCGGACCAGCCCCAGCATTTT
d_gene: TRBD1
v_gene: TRBV5-1
abundance: -
j_gene: TRBJ1-5

CDR3aa: CASSLLAGEYNEQFF
CDR3nt: TGTGCCAGCAGCCTACTAGCGGGAGAGTACAATGAGCAGTTCTTC
d_gene: TRBD2
v_gene: TRBV7-2
abundance: -
j_gene: TRBJ2-1

CDR3aa: CASSSGQTKETQYF
CDR3nt: TGTGCCAGCAGCTCGGGACAGACTAAAGAGACCCAGTACTTC
d_gene: TRBD1
v_gene: TRBV5-5
abundance: -
j_gene: TRBJ2-5

CDR3aa: CASSGLAGGNTGELFF
CDR3nt: TGTGCCAGCAGCGGTCTAGCGGGGGGGAACACCGGGGAGCTGTTTTTT
d_gene: TRBD2
v_gene: TRBV7-9
abundance: -
j_gene: TRBJ2-2

CDR3aa: CAWEKGGSRGSPLHF
CDR3nt: TGTGCCTGGGAAAAAGGGGGCTCCCGAGGTTCACCCCTCCACTTT
d_gene: TRBD1
v_gene: TRBV30
abundance: -
j_gene: TRBJ1-6

CDR3aa: CASSHRPGLVPYEQYF
CDR3nt: TGTGCCAGCAGCCATAGACCGGGACTAGTTCCCTACGAGCAGTACTTC
d_gene: TRBD2
v_gene: TRBV3-1/TRBV3-2
abundance: -
j_gene: TRBJ2-7

CDR3aa: CAISELGVGTEAFF
CDR3nt: TGTGCCATCAGTGAGTTAGGGGTAGGCACTGAAGCTTTCTTT
d_gene: -
v_gene: TRBV10-3
abundance: -
j_gene: TRBJ1-1

CDR3aa: CASSRMSQAPYF
CDR3nt: TGTGCCAGCAGCCGTATGAGTCAAGCGCCGTATTTT
d_gene: -
v_gene: TRBV7-2
abundance: -
j_gene: TRBJ2-3

CDR3aa: CATSREAGAGYEQYF
CDR3nt: TGTGCCACCAGCAGGGAAGCGGGAGCAGGATACGAGCAGTACTTC
d_gene: TRBD2
v_gene: TRBV15
abundance: -
j_gene: TRBJ2-7

CDR3aa: CASRPGGGATNEKLFF
CDR3nt: TGTGCCAGCAGACCCGGGGGGGGCGCAACTAATGAAAAACTGTTTTTT
d_gene: -
v_gene: TRBV7-8
abundance: -
j_gene: TRBJ1-4